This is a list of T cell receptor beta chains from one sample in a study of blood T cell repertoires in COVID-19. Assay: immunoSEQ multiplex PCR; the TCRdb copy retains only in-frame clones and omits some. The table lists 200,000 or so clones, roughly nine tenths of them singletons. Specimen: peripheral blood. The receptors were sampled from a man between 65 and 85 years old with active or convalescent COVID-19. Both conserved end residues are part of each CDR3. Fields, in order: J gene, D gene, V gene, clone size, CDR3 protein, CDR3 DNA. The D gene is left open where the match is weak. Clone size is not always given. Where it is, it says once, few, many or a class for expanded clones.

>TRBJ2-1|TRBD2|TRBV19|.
CASSPSRVAGNYNEQFF
TGTGCCAGTAGTCCCTCTAGGGTAGCGGGGAATTACAATGAGCAGTTCTTC
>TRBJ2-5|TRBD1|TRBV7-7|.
CASSPIDRGQETQYF
TGTGCTAGCAGCCCTATAGACAGGGGGCAAGAGACCCAGTACTTC
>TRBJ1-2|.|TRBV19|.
CASHYVGDYGYTF
TGTGCCAGTCACTACGTCGGCGACTATGGCTACACCTTC
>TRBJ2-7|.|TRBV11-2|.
CASSQPGLPEQYF
TGTGCCAGCAGCCAACCAGGCCTACCCGAGCAGTACTTC
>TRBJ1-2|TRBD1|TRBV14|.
CASSPGGGRGPYGYTF
TGTGCCAGCAGCCCTGGAGGGGGCAGGGGGCCCTATGGCTACACCTTC
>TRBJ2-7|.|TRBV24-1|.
CATSDRTVREQYF
TGTGCCACCAGTGACCGAACAGTACGCGAGCAGTACTTC
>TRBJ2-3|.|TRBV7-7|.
CASSPRSGDTQYF
TGTGCCAGCAGCCCCCGTTCCGGGGATACGCAGTATTTT
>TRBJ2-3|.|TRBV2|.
CARQITDTQYF
TGTGCCAGACAGATCACAGATACGCAGTATTTT
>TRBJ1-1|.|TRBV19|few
CASRSQVFTEAFF
TGTGCCAGTAGATCCCAGGTTTTCACTGAAGCTTTCTTT
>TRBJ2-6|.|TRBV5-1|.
CASTEVGVGSGANVLTF
TGCGCCAGCACGGAGGTTGGTGTCGGTTCTGGGGCCAACGTCCTGACTTTC
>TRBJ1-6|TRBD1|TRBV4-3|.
CASSRDRGQSPLHF
TGCGCCAGCAGTCGGGACAGGGGGCAATCACCCCTCCACTTT
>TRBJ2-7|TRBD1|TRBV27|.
CASSPRARGNEQYF
TGTGCCAGCAGTCCGCGGGCCAGGGGGAACGAGCAGTACTTC
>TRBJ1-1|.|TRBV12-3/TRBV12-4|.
CASSPGQNKAFF
TGTGCCAGCAGCCCCGGACAGAACAAAGCTTTCTTT
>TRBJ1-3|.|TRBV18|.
CASSPQGVGNTIYF
TGTGCCAGCTCACCACAAGGGGTTGGAAACACCATATATTTT
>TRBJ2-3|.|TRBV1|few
CTSSQAAGHTQYF
TGCACCAGCAGCCAAGCCGCAGGCCATACGCAGTATTTT
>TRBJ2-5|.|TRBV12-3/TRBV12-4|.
CASSFVLVETQYF
TGTGCCAGCAGTTTTGTGTTAGTGGAGACCCAGTACTTC
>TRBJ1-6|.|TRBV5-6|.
CASSLEGHLYSYNSPLHF
TGTGCCAGCAGCTTGGAGGGACACTTGTACTCCTATAATTCACCCCTCCACTTT
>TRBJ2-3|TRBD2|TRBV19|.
CASSWGSGVGGGTDTQYF
TGTGCCAGTAGCTGGGGTAGCGGGGTCGGAGGAGGCACAGATACGCAGTATTTT
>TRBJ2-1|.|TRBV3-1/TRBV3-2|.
CASSPPGQTYNEQFF
TGTGCCAGCAGCCCGCCGGGACAAACCTACAATGAGCAGTTCTTC
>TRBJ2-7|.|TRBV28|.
CASKYRGNSPYEQYF
TGTGCCAGCAAATATAGGGGTAATAGCCCCTACGAGCAGTACTTC
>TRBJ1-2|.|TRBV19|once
CASKTGPYGYTF
TGTGCCAGTAAAACAGGGCCTTATGGCTACACCTTC
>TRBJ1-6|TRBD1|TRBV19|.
CASRQGTNSPLHF
TGTGCCAGTAGACAGGGGACTAATTCACCCCTCCACTTT
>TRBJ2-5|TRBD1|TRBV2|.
CASRGQVQETQYF
TGTGCCAGCAGAGGACAGGTACAAGAGACCCAGTACTTC
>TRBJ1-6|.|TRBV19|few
CASRPARAGNSPLHF
TGTGCCAGTAGACCCGCGAGGGCTGGCAATTCACCCCTCCACTTT
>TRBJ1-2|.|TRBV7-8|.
CASTWRQGVGGGYTF
TGTGCCAGCACCTGGAGGCAGGGCGTCGGGGGTGGCTACACCTTC
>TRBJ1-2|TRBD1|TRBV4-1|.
CASSQRAGGYGYTF
TGCGCCAGCAGCCAAAGGGCAGGGGGCTATGGCTACACCTTC
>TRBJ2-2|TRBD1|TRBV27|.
CASSFGQGNTGELFF
TGTGCCAGCAGTTTTGGACAGGGAAACACCGGGGAGCTGTTTTTT
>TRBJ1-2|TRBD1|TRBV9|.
CASSVGTGEAYGYTF
TGTGCCAGCAGCGTAGGGACAGGAGAAGCCTATGGCTACACCTTC
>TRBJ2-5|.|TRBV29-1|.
CSVAWGQGRETQYF
TGCAGCGTGGCCTGGGGGCAGGGCCGGGAGACCCAGTACTTC
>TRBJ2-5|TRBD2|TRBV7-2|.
CASSPSPGLESETQYF
TGTGCCAGCAGCCCCAGCCCGGGACTAGAGTCAGAGACCCAGTACTTC
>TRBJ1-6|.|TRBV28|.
CASSLSGRGTSSYNSPLHF
TGTGCCAGCAGTTTGTCGGGCAGAGGGACTAGCTCCTATAATTCACCCCTCCACTTT
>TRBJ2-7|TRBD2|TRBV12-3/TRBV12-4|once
CASRPVGSGEQYF
TGTGCCAGCCGCCCCGTTGGTAGCGGGGAGCAGTACTTC
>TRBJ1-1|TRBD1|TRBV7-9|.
CASSFGQGASEAFF
TGTGCCAGCAGCTTTGGACAGGGGGCATCTGAAGCTTTCTTT
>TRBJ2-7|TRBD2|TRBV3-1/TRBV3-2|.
CASGGSRAYEQYF
TGTGCCAGCGGCGGGAGTCGAGCCTACGAGCAGTACTTC
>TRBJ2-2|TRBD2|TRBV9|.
CASSVGGRAFTQAGELFF
TGTGCCAGCAGCGTCGGCGGGAGGGCCTTTACCCAAGCCGGGGAGCTGTTTTTT
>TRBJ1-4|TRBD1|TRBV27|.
CASSSAGQGEKLFF
TGTGCCAGCAGTTCGGCAGGACAGGGTGAAAAACTGTTTTTT
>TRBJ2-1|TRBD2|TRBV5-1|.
CASSLGSSGSREQFF
TGCGCCAGCAGCTTGGGGTCTAGCGGGAGTCGTGAGCAGTTCTTC
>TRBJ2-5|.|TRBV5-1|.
CASSLQGFGETQYF
TGCGCCAGCAGCTTGCAGGGTTTCGGGGAGACCCAGTACTTC
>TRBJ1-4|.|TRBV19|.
CASRGEVANEKLFF
TGTGCCAGTAGGGGGGAGGTGGCTAATGAAAAACTGTTTTTT
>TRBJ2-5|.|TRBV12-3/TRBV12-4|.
CASRRTETQYF
TGTGCCAGCAGGAGGACTGAGACCCAGTACTTC
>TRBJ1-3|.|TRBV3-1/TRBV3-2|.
CASSQGSRGAGNTIYF
TGTGCCAGCAGCCAAGGAAGCAGGGGTGCTGGAAACACCATATATTTT
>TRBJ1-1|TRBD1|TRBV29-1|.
CSTLTGGAWGTEAFF
TGCAGCACTCTGACAGGGGGGGCGTGGGGCACTGAAGCTTTCTTT
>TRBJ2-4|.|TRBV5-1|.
CASSLQGYKNIQYF
TGCGCCAGCAGCTTACAGGGATACAAAAACATTCAGTACTTC